These T cell receptor beta chains were read from a single sample in a study of T cells in Graves' hyperthyroidism and ophthalmopathy. TCRdb fed the multiplex PCR reads into MiXCR, producing one record per CDR3 protein. The sample has 300,000 to 350,000 distinct CDR3 sequences, 15% to 20% seen once. Sequencing input: blood. Receptors originate from a woman in her fifties or sixties with Graves' hyperthyroidism. The conserved cysteine and the conserved F or W are not part of the CDR3 here. Size is omitted from some rows. Given values are once, few, many or a class for expanded clones.

>few|TRBJ2-7|TRBV27
ASSLGGTVKGSYEQY
>many|TRBJ1-2|TRBV28
ASSSREGYT
>many|TRBJ2-1|TRBV6-2/TRBV6-3
ASSLTLPPRNEQF
>many|TRBJ1-1|TRBV2
ASTRGEQDEAF
>many|TRBJ2-3|TRBV5-1
ASSFSPDSSTDTQY
>many|TRBJ1-1|TRBV10-3
AISGSGGQEAF
>few|TRBJ1-1|TRBV19
ASSTTRIPEAF
>many|TRBJ2-6|TRBV28
ASRPHSGANVLT
>.|TRBJ2-1|TRBV4-1
ASSLPGDPNEQF
>many|TRBJ2-1|TRBV20-1
SASSGRGFGGNEQF
>many|TRBJ2-7|TRBV11-1
ASSFTGQGPYEQY
>few|TRBJ2-3|TRBV10-3
AISLTSGGLTNTQY
>many|TRBJ2-3|TRBV4-1
ASSHRLERGGTDTQY
>many|TRBJ2-3|TRBV7-2
ASTRQVSTDTQY
>.|TRBJ1-2|TRBV6-2/TRBV6-3
ASSDPGQGGGYT
>.|TRBJ1-2|TRBV12-3/TRBV12-4
ASSFPGRYGYT
>.|TRBJ1-1|TRBV4-1
ASSRGQIDAEAF
>.|TRBJ2-7|TRBV7-3
ASSLQPVTGVEQY
>many|TRBJ2-7|TRBV28
ASSLREGTYEQY
>many|TRBJ2-3|TRBV12-3/TRBV12-4
ASSSQPGGGSTDTQY
>.|TRBJ2-1|TRBV9
ASSVAGRPYNEQF
>.|TRBJ2-2|TRBV5-6
ASSLRNSYTGELF
>few|TRBJ1-4|TRBV28
ASRPNSNEKLF
>few|TRBJ2-2|TRBV14
ASSQAQWGWPGELF